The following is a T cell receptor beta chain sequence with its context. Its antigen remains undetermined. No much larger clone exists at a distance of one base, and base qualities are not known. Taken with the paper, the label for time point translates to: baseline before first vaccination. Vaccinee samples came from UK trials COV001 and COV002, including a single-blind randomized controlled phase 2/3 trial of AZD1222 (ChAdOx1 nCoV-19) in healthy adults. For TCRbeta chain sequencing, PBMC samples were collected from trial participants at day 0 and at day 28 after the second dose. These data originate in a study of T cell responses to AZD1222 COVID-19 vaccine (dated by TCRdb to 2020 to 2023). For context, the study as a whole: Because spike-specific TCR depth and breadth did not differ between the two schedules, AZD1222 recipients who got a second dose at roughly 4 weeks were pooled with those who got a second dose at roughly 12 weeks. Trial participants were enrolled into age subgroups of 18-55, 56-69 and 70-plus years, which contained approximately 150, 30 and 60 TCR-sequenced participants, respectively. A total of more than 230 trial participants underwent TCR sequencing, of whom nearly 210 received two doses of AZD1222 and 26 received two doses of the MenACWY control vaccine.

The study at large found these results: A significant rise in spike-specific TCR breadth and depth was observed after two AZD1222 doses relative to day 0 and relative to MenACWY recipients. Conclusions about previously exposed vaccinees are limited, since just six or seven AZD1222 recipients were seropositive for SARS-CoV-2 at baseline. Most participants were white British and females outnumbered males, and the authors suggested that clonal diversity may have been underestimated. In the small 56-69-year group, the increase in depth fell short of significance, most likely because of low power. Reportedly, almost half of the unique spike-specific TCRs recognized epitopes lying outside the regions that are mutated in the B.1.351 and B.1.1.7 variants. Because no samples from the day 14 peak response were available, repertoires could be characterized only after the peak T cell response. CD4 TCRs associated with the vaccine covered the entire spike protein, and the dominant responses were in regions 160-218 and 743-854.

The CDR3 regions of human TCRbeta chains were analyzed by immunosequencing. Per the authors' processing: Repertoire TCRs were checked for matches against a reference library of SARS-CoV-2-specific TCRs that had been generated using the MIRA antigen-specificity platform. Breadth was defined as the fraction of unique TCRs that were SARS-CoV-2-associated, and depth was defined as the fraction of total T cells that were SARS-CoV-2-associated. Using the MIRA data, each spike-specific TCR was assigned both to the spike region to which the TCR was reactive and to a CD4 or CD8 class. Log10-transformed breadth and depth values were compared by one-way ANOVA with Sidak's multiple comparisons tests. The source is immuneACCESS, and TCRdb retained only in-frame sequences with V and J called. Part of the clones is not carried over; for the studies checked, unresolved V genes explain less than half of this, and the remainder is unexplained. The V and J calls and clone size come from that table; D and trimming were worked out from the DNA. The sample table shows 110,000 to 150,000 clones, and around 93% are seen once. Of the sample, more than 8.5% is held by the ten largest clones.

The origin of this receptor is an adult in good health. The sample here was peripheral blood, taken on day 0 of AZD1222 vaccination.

The CDR3 amino acid sequence is: CASIGGAISYEQYF. The nucleotide sequence reads as follows: TGTGCCAGCATTGGAGGCGCGATTTCCTACGAGCAGTACTTC. Recombination linked TRBV6-5 to TRBJ2-7, with a tentative D gene TRBD2 over 5 matching bases. Trimming removed 7 bases from V and 1 base from J, leaving 14 bases between the germline ends. Reading the germline V gene gives CDR1 MNHEY and CDR2 SVGAGI. Taken from cysteine to phenylalanine, the CDR3 has 14 residues. Only the CDR3 part of the read is kept: 42 bases, read in frame from the first base.